The 6 T cell receptor beta chains listed next were all sequenced from one sample in a study of molecular identifiers for immune sequencing clone quantification. TCRdb processed the PCR reads anew with MiXCR; each CDR3 protein has one entry. The repertoire consists of under 650,000 distinct CDR3 sequences, with just under 20% occurring once and the leading ten covering roughly 0.83%. The sequencing input was naive CD8+ T cells from blood, with Jurkat cell RNA spiked in. The subset denotes: FACS-sorted CD8+CD4-CCR7+CD45RA+ naive T cells. The origin of the receptors is a human donor in good health. Some libraries in this study had Jurkat cell RNA spiked in.

V gene TRBV20-1 combines with J gene TRBJ2-2; D is unresolved. The germline V gene encodes CDR1 DFQATT and CDR2 SNEGSKA (reference sequence). Trimming stripped 3 bases from V and 3 bases from J, with 8 bases between. CDR3 size: 13 residues. The CDR3 spells CSARWGYTGELFF. The CDR3 region has the DNA TGCAGTGCTAGGTGGGGTTACACCGGGGAGCTGTTTTTT.

This clonotype was recorded at least ten times. This sequence joins TRBV20-1 and TRBJ1-5, with TRBD1 matching over 10 bases. In germline, CDR1 is DFQATT, CDR2 SNEGSKA (reference sequence). With 1 base clipped from V and 0 bases from J, the junction kept 6 bases outside the gene matches. This CDR3 has 17 residues. Here the CDR3 reads CSARGGQGSDSNQPQHF. Written as DNA, the CDR3 is TGCAGTGCTAGAGGGGGACAGGGGTCTGATAGCAATCAGCCCCAGCATTTT.

This clonotype occurred a few times. The chain recombines TRBV20-1 with TRBJ2-7; D is possibly TRBD1 or TRBD2 (5 bases each). V shed 6 bases and J shed 2 bases, with 14 bases lying between them. This CDR3 has 13 residues. Per germline, CDR1 DFQATT and CDR2 SNEGSKA (reference sequence). CDR3 DNA: TGCAGTGCCCGGGACCCCGAAACCTACGAGCAGTACTTC. It yields the protein CSARDPETYEQYF.

In this sample, this clonotype turned up many times. The CDR3 protein is CASSYSSGEPQHF. The CDR3 region has the DNA TGTGCCAGCAGTTACTCGTCGGGAGAGCCCCAGCATTTT. This chain links TRBV6-5 with TRBJ1-5; D is unresolved. This CDR3 region has 13 residues. With 0 bases removed from V and 8 bases from J, the gap between germline ends came to 8 bases. The germline V gene encodes CDR1 MNHEY and CDR2 SVGAGI.

In regard to this clonotype: It may be a read error: a sequence one base away is much more abundant. The chain is built from TRBV7-2 and TRBJ2-7; D may be TRBD2 (6 bases). Germline V CDR1 and CDR2: SGHTA, FQGNSA. This CDR3 has 14 residues. CDR3 DNA: TGTGCCGGCAGCTTAGAGGGACTCGCTTGGGAGCAGTACTTC. Its protein is CAGSLEGLAWEQYF.

This clonotype was seen ten or more times. The chain is built from TRBV19 and TRBJ2-7, with 12 bases matching TRBD2. The CDR3 runs 15 residues. V trimming: 4 bases; J trimming: 1 base; junction bases outside the gene matches: 2. CDR1 is LNHDA and CDR2 is SQIVND in the germline V gene (reference sequence). The chain's CDR3 is CASSTLAGGSYEQYF. In DNA form, the CDR3 reads TGTGCCAGTAGTACTCTAGCGGGAGGGTCCTACGAGCAGTACTTC.